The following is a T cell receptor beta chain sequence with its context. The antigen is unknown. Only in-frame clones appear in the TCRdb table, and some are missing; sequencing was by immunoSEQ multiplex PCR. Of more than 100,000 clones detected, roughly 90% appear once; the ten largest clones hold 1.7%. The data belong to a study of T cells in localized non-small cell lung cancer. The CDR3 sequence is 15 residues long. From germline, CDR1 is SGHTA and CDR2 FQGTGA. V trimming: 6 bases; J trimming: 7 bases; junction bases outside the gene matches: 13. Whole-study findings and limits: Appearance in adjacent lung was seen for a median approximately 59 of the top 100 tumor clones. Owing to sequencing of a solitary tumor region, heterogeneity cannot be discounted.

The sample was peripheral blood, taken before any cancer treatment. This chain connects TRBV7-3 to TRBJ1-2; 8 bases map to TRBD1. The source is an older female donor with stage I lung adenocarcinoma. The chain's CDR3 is CASSKGQGLIGGYTF. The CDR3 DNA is TGTGCCAGCAGTAAAGGACAGGGACTCATCGGTGGCTACACCTTC.